Listed below are T cell receptor beta chains from one sample, sequenced in a study of blood T cells in healthy people across ages. TCRdb reprocessed the 5' RACE reads via MiXCR and lists one record per CDR3 protein. The table includes 650,000 to 700,000 distinct CDR3 sequences, roughly 32% detected once. The sequenced material came from blood. Receptors were obtained from a woman older than 75 in good health. The CDR3 runs from the conserved cysteine through the conserved F or W. A D gene is named only where the DNA matches it firmly. Some rows have no size entry. The others give once, few or many, or a class for an expanded clone.

NA | NA | TRBJ2-1 | 11 | TRBV29-1 | CSASPMGEQFF | TGCAGCGCCTCCCCCATGGGTGAGCAGTTCTTC
NA | NA | TRBJ1-4 | 13 | TRBV6-1 | CASTDRTNEKLFF | TGTGCCAGCACGGACCGAACTAATGAAAAACTGTTTTTT
NA | many | TRBJ2-7 | 16 | TRBV5-6 | CASSLGWNARSYEQYF | TGTGCCAGCAGCTTGGGGTGGAATGCACGTTCCTACGAGCAGTACTTC
NA | NA | TRBJ1-5 | 14 | TRBV20-1 | CSARVTGESQPQHF | TGCAGTGCTAGGGTCACCGGGGAGAGTCAGCCCCAGCATTTT
TRBD1 | many | TRBJ2-4 | 15 | TRBV5-6 | CASSLGRQGWDIQYF | TGTGCCAGCAGCTTGGGCCGACAGGGTTGGGACATTCAGTACTTC
NA | many | TRBJ2-5 | 14 | TRBV12-3/TRBV12-4 | CASSLATSRETQYF | TGTGCCAGCAGTTTGGCCACTAGTCGCGAGACCCAGTACTTC
NA | many | TRBJ1-2 | 14 | TRBV10-3 | CASASIQSNYGYTF | TGTGCCAGCGCGAGCATACAGTCTAACTATGGCTACACCTTC
NA | few | TRBJ1-1 | 14 | TRBV7-6 | CASSLGGTSTEAFF | TGTGCCAGCAGCTTAGGAGGGACCAGCACTGAAGCTTTCTTT
NA | many | TRBJ1-1 | 14 | TRBV27 | CASKGSGRYTEAFF | TGTGCCAGCAAAGGTAGCGGTCGGTACACTGAAGCTTTCTTT
TRBD2 | many | TRBJ2-1 | 16 | TRBV9 | CASSVLTGGAYNEQFF | TGTGCCAGCAGCGTATTAACCGGGGGGGCCTACAATGAGCAGTTCTTC
TRBD2 | many | TRBJ2-7 | 14 | TRBV20-1 | CSARRGGPSYEQYF | TGCAGTGCTAGACGGGGGGGCCCCTCCTACGAGCAGTACTTC
TRBD2 | many | TRBJ2-3 | 18 | TRBV7-2 | CASSLVPSGGSWADTQYF | TGTGCCAGCAGCTTAGTGCCTAGCGGGGGGAGTTGGGCAGATACGCAGTATTTT
NA | NA | TRBJ2-3 | 13 | TRBV7-9 | CASSSPPLDTQYF | TGTGCCAGCAGCTCCCCGCCCCTAGATACGCAGTATTTT
NA | few | TRBJ1-1 | 14 | TRBV4-2 | CASSLLQVNTEAFF | TGTGCCAGCAGCCTTCTCCAGGTAAACACTGAAGCTTTCTTT
NA | many | TRBJ2-7 | 13 | TRBV4-2 | CASSPQGNGEQYF | TGTGCCAGCAGCCCGCAGGGGAATGGCGAGCAGTACTTC
NA | NA | TRBJ2-1 | 15 | TRBV6-4 | CASSEGTPRRGEQFF | TGTGCCAGCAGTGAAGGGACACCGAGGAGGGGGGAGCAGTTCTTC
NA | NA | TRBJ1-1 | 15 | TRBV3-1 | CASSQLSAGNTEAFF | TGTGCCAGCAGCCAGCTGTCGGCCGGGAACACTGAAGCTTTCTTT
TRBD1 | NA | TRBJ2-7 | 13 | TRBV4-3 | CASSHQQGDEQYF | TGCGCCAGCAGCCATCAACAGGGGGACGAGCAGTACTTC
TRBD2 | many | TRBJ2-1 | 17 | TRBV28 | CASSPSSGGLYDNEQFF | TGTGCCAGCAGTCCTTCTAGCGGGGGTCTCTACGACAATGAGCAGTTCTTC
NA | many | TRBJ1-5 | 16 | TRBV6-1 | CASSEGTTRANQPQHF | TGTGCCAGCAGTGAAGGTACAACACGGGCGAATCAGCCCCAGCATTTT
NA | few | TRBJ1-6 | 13 | TRBV30 | CAWSEGNNSPLHF | TGTGCCTGGAGTGAGGGAAATAATTCACCCCTCCACTTT
NA | NA | TRBJ2-5 | 11 | TRBV29-1 | CSVGHGETQYF | TGCAGCGTTGGTCATGGGGAGACCCAGTACTTC
NA | many | TRBJ2-5 | 15 | TRBV11-2 | CASSGVSGRRETQYF | TGTGCCAGCAGCGGGGTATCGGGAAGGAGAGAGACCCAGTACTTC
TRBD1 | NA | TRBJ2-3 | 15 | TRBV29-1 | CSVDWPTGDTDTQYF | TGCAGCGTTGATTGGCCGACAGGGGACACAGATACGCAGTATTTT